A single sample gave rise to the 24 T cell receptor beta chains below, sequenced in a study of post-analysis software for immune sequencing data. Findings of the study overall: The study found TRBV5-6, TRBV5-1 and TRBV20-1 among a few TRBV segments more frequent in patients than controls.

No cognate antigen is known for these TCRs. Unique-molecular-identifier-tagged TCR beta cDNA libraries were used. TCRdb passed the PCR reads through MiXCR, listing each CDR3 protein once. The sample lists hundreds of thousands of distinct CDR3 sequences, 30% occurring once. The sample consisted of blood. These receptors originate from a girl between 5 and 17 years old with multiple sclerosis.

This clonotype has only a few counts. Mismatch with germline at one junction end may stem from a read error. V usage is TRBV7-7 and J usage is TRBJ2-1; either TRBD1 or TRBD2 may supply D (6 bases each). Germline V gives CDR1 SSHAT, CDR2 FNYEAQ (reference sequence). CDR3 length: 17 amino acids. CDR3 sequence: CASSLALPGGARNEQFF. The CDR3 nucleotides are TGTGCTAGCAGCTTAGCGCTGCCCGGGGGCGCCCGCAATGAGCAGTTCTTC.

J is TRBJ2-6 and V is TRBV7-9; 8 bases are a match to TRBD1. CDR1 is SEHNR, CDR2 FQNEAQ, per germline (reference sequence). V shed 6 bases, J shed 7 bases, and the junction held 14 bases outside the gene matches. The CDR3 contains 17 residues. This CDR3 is CASSSTGGSRPANVLTF. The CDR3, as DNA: TGTGCCAGCAGTTCAACAGGGGGATCTAGGCCCGCCAACGTCCTGACTTTC.

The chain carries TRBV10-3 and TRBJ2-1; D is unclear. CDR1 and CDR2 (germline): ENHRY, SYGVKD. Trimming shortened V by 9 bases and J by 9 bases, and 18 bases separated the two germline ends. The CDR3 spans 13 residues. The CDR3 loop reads CAINEQVLGEQFF. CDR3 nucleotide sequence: TGTGCCATTAACGAGCAGGTTTTAGGTGAGCAGTTCTTC.

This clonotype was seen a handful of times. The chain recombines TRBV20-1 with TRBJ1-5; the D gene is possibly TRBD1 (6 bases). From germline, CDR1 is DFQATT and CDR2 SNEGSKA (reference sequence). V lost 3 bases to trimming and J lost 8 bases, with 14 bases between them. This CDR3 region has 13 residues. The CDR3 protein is CSARRTAIEPQHF. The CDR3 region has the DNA TGCAGTGCTAGGAGGACAGCTATTGAGCCCCAGCATTTT.

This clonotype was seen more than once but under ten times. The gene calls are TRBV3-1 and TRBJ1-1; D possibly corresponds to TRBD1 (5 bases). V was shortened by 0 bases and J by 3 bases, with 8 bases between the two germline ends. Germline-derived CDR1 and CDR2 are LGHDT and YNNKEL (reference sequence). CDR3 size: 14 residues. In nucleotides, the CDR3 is TGTGCCAGCAGCCAAGATCCCAGGGACACTGAAGCTTTCTTT. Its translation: CASSQDPRDTEAFF.

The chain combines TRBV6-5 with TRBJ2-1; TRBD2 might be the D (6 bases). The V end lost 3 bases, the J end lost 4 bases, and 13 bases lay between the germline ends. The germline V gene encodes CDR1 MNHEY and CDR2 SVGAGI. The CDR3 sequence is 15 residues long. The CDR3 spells CASSYLGGRYNEQFF. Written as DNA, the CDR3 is TGTGCCAGCAGTTATTTGGGGGGTCGATACAATGAGCAGTTCTTC.

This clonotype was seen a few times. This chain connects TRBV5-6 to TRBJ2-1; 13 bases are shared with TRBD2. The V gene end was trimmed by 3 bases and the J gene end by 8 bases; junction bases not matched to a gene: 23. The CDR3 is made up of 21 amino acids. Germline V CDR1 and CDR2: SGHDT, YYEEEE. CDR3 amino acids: CASSWAPPTSGGLGVRHEQFF. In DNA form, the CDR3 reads TGTGCCAGCAGCTGGGCCCCACCGACTAGCGGGGGGCTAGGAGTGAGGCATGAGCAGTTCTTC. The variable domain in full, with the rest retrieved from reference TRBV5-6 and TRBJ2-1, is DAGVTQSPTHLIKTRGQQVTLRCSPKSGHDTVSWYQQALGQGPQFIFQYYEEEERQRGNFPDRFSGHQFPNYSSELNVNALLLGDSALYLCASSWAPPTSGGLGVRHEQFFGPGTRLTVL.

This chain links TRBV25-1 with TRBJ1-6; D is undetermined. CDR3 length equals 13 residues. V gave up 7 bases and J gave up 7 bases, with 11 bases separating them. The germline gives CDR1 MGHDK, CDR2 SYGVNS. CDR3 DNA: TGTGCCAGCACCGGTCCTGGGAATTCACCCCTCCACTTT. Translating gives CASTGPGNSPLHF.

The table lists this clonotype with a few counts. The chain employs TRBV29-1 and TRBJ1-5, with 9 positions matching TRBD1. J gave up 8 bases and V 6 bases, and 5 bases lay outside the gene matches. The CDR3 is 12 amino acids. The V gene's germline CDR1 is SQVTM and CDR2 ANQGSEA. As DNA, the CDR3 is TGCAGCGTAGCTGGACAGGGGAAGCCCCAGCATTTT. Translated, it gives CSVAGQGKPQHF.

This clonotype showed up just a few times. DNA for the CDR3: TGTGCCAGCAGTGAGAGGTTGGGACAGGGCAATAGCGAGCAGTACTTC. Translating it yields CASSERLGQGNSEQYF. The V gene is TRBV28, the J gene TRBJ2-7; 9 bases are a match to TRBD1. The CDR3 has 16 amino acids. Germline CDR1 is MDHEN and CDR2 is SYDVKM. Trimming removed 5 bases from V and 6 bases from J; junction bases left unmatched: 14.

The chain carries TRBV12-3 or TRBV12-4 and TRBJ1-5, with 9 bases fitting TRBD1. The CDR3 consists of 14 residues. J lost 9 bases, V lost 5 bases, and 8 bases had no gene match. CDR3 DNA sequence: TGTGCCAGCAGTCCAGGGACAGGGCGACGGCCCCAGCATTTT. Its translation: CASSPGTGRRPQHF.

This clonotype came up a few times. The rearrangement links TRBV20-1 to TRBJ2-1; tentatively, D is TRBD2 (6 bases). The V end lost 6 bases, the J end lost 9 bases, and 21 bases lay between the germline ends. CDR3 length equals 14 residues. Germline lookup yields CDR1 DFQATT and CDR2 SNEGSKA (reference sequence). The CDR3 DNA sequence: TGCAGTGCCCGACCGTTGACTAGTGCGGTTGAGCAGTTCTTC. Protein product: CSARPLTSAVEQFF.

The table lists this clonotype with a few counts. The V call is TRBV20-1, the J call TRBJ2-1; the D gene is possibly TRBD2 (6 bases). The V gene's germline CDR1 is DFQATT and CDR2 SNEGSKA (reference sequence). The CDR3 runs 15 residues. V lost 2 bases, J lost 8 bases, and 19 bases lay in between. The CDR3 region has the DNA TGCAGTGCTAGAAGTGGGACGACTCCGGGGGATGAGCAGTTCTTC. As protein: CSARSGTTPGDEQFF.

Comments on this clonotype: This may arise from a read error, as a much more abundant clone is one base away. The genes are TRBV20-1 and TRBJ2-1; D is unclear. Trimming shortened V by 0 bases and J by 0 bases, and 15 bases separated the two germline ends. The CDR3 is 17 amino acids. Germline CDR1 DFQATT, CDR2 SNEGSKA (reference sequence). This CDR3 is CSARDNGRSGSYNEQFF. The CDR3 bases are TGCAGTGCTAGAGATAATGGCCGGTCGGGCTCCTACAATGAGCAGTTCTTC.

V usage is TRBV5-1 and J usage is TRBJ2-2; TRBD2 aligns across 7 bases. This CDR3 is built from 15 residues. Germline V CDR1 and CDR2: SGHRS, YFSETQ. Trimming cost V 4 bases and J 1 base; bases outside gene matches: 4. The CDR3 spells CASSLPGGNTGELFF. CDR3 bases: TGCGCCAGCAGCCTCCCGGGGGGGAACACCGGGGAGCTGTTTTTT.

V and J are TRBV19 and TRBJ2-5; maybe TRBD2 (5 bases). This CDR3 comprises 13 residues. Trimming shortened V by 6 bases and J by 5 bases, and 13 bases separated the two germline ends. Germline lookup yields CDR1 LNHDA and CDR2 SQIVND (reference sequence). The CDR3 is CASSNSRGETQYF. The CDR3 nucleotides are TGTGCCAGTAGCAACAGCAGAGGGGAGACCCAGTACTTC.

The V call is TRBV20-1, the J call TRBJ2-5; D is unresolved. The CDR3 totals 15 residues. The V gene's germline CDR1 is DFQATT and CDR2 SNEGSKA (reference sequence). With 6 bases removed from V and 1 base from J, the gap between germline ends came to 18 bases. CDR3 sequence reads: CSAHPPLAAQETQYF. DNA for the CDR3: TGCAGTGCCCACCCCCCTTTGGCAGCCCAAGAGACCCAGTACTTC.

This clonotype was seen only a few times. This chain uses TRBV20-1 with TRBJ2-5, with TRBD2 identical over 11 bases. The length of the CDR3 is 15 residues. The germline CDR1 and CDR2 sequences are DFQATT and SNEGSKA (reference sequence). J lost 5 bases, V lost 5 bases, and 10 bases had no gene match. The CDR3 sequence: CSAPRLVAGGETQYF. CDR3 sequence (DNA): TGCAGTGCTCCCCGTCTGGTAGCGGGGGGGGAGACCCAGTACTTC.

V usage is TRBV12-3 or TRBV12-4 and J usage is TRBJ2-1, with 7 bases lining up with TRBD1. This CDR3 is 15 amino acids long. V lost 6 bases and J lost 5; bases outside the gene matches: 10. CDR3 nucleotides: TGTGCCAGCAGATACAGGGGTCGTGGGAACAATGAGCAGTTCTTC. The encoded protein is CASRYRGRGNNEQFF.

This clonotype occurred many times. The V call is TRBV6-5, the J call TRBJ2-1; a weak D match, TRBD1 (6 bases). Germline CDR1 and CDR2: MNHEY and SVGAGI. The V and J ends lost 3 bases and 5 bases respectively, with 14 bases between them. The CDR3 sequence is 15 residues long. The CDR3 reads CASSYIGDIDNEQFF. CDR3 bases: TGTGCCAGCAGTTATATTGGGGACATCGACAATGAGCAGTTCTTC.

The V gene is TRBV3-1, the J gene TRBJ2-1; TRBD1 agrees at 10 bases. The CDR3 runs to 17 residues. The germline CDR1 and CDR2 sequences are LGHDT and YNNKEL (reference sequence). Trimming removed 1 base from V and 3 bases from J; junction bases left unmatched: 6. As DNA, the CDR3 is TGTGCCAGCAGCCAAGGCTTCCGGGACAGGGGCTACAATGAGCAGTTCTTC. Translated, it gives CASSQGFRDRGYNEQFF.

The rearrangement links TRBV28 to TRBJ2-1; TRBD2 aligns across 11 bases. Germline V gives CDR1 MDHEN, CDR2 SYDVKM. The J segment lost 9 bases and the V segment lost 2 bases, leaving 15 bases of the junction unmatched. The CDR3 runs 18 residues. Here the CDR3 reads CASSLHGPGLAEAVEQFF. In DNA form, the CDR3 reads TGTGCCAGCAGTTTACACGGACCGGGACTAGCGGAGGCGGTTGAGCAGTTCTTC.

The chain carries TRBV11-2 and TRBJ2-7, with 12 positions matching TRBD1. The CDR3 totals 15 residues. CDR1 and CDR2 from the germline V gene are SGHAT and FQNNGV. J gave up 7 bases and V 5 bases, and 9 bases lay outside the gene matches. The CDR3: CASSRGGQGALEQYF. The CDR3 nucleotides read TGTGCCAGCAGCCGAGGGGGACAGGGGGCCCTTGAGCAGTACTTC.

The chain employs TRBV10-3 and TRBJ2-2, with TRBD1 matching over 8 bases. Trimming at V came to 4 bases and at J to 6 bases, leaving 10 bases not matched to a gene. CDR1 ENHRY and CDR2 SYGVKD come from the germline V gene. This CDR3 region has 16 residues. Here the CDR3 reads CAISVLGQASSGELFF. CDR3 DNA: TGTGCCATCAGTGTGTTGGGACAGGCTTCGTCCGGGGAGCTGTTTTTT.